This TCR beta chain was obtained from a study of CD8 T cells in Susac syndrome. Deletions cut 5 bases from V and 5 bases from J, with 22 bases between. The CDR3 has 16 residues. Reverse transcription used roughly 0.5 to 1 ug RNA and random hexamers. TCRdb redid the calling of the immunoSEQ multiplex PCR reads with MiXCR, one entry per CDR3 protein. Here the sample spans around 79,000 distinct CDR3 sequences, about 95% being singletons. The sample comprised CD8+ T cells from PBMCs. The sequence was obtained from a human donor with multiple sclerosis. The chain couples TRBV12-3 or TRBV12-4 to TRBJ2-7, with a weak D call TRBD1 (5 bases). The CDR3 DNA sequence: TGTGCCAGCAGTAACGACTGGACACACTACCGGGACGAGCAGTACTTC. Its translation is CASSNDWTHYRDEQYF.